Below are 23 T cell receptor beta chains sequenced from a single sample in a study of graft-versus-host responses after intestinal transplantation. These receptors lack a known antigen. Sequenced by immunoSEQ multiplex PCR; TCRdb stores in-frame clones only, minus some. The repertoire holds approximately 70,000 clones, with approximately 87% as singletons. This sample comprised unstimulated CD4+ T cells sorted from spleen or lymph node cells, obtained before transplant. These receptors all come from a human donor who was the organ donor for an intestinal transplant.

The CDR3 sequence is CASSEWLTTYQETQYF. In DNA, the CDR3 is TGTGCCAGCAGTGAATGGCTCACAACGTACCAAGAGACCCAGTACTTC. The rearrangement uses TRBV25-1 and TRBJ2-5; D not resolved. The CDR3 is 16 amino acids. The ends were cut back, 1 base at V and 0 bases at J, with 12 bases in the middle. The germline gives CDR1 MGHDK, CDR2 SYGVNS.

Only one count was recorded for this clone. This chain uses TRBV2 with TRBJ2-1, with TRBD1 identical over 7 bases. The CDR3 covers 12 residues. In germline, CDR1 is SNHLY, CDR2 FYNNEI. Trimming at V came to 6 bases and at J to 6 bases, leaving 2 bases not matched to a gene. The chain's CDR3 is CASRGQSNEQFF. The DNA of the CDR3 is TGTGCCAGCAGGGGACAGAGCAATGAGCAGTTCTTC.

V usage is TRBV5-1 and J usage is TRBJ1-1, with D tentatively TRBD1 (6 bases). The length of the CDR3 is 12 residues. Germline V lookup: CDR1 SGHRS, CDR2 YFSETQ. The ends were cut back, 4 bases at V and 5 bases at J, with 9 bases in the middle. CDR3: CASSTGITEAFF. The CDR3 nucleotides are TGCGCCAGCAGCACAGGGATAACTGAAGCTTTCTTT.

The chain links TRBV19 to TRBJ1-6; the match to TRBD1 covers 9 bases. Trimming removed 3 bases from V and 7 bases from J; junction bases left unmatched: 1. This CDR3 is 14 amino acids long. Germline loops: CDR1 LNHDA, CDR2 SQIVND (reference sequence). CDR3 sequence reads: CASSIGTGNSPLHF. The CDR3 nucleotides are TGTGCCAGTAGTATCGGGACAGGGAATTCACCCCTCCACTTT.

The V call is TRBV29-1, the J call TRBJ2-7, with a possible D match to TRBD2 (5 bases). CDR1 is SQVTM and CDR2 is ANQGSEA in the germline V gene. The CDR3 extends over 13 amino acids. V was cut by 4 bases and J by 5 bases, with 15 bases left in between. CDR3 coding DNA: TGCAGCGTTGTCGGGGTTGAGGGAAACGAGCAGTACGTC. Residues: CSVVGVEGNEQYV.

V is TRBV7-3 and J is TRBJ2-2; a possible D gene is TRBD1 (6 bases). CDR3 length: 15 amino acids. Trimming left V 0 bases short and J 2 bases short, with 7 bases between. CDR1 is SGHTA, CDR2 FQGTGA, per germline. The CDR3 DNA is TGTGCCAGCAGCTTAACGGGACAAAACACCGGGGAGCTGTTTTTT. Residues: CASSLTGQNTGELFF.

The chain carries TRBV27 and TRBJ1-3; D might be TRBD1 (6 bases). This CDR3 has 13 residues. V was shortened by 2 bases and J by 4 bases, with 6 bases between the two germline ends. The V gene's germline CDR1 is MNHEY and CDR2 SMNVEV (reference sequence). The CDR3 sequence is CASSLTGGNTIYF. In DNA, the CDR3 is TGTGCCAGCAGTTTAACAGGGGGAAACACCATATATTTT.

The CDR3 reads CASSIPRGSYNEQFF. DNA of the CDR3: TGTGCCAGCAGTATTCCCAGGGGGTCCTACAATGAGCAGTTCTTC. This sequence joins TRBV28 and TRBJ2-1, with 7 bases fitting TRBD1. CDR1 and CDR2 (germline): MDHEN, SYDVKM. The CDR3 is 15 amino acids. The V gene end was trimmed by 5 bases and the J gene end by 1 base; junction bases not matched to a gene: 5.

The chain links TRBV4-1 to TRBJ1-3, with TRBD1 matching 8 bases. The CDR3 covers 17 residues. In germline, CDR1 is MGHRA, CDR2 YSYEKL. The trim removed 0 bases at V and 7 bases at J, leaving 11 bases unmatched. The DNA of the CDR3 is TGCGCCAGCAGCCAAGATCAACTGACAGGGGTGGGGAACACCATATATTTT. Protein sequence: CASSQDQLTGVGNTIYF.

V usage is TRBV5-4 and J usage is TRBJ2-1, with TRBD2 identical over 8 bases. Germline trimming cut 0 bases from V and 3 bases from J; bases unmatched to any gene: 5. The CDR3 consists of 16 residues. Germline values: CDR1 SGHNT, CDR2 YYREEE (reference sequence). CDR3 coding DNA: TGTGCCAGCAGCTTGGGACGCGGGGGGAGCTACAATGAGCAGTTCTTC. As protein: CASSLGRGGSYNEQFF.

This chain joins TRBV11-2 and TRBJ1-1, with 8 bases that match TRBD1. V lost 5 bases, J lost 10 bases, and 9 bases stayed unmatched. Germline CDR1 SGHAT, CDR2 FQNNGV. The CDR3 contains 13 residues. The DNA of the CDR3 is TGTGCCAGCAGCAGGACAGGGTTGGTCGGAGCTTTCTTT. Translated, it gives CASSRTGLVGAFF.

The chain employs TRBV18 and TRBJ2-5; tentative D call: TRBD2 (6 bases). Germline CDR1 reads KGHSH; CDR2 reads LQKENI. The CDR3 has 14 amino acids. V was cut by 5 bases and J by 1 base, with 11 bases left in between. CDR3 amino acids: CASSWRDPQETQYF. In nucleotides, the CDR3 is TGTGCCAGCTCATGGCGGGACCCCCAAGAGACCCAGTACTTC.

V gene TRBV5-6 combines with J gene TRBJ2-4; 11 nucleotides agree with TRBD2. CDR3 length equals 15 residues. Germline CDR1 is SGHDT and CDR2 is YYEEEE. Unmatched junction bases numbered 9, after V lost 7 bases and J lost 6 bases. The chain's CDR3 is CASSLAGVPGNIQYF. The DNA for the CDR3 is TGTGCCAGCTCACTAGCGGGGGTCCCTGGAAACATTCAGTACTTC.

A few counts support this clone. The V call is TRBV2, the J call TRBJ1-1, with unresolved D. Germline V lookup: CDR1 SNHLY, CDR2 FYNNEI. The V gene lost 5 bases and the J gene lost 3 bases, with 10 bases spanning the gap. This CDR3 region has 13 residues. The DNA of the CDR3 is TGTGCCAGCAGTCCGACACAATACACTGAAGCTTTCTTT. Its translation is CASSPTQYTEAFF. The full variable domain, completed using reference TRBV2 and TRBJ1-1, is EPEVTQTPSHQVTQMGQEVILRCVPISNHLYFYWYRQILGQKVEFLVSFYNNEISEKSEIFDDQFSVERPDGSNFTLKIRSTKLEDSAMYFCASSPTQYTEAFFGQGTRLTVV.

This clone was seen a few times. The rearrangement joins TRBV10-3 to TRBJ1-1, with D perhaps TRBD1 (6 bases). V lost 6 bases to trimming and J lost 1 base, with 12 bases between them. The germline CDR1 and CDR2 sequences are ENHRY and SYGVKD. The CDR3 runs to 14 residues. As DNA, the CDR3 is TGTGCCATCAGCGGCGCCAGGGGGAACACTGAAGCTTTCTTT. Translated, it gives CAISGARGNTEAFF.

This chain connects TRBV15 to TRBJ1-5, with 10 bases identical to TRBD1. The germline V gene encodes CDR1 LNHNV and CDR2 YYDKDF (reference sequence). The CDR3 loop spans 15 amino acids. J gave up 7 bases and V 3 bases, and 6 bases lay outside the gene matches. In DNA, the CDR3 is TGTGCCACCAGCAGGGCCGGGACAGGGGTCCAGCCCCAGCATTTT. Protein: CATSRAGTGVQPQHF.

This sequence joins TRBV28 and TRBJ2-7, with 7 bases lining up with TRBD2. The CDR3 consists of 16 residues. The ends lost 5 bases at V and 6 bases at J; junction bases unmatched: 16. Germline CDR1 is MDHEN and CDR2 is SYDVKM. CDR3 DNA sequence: TGTGCCAGCAGTACCTCCAGACTAGCTGGGGTCCGCGAGCAGTACGTC. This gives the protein CASSTSRLAGVREQYV.

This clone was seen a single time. Here the CDR3 DNA reads TGTGCCAGCAGCTTAACAGGAAAGAACACCGGGGAGCTGTTTTTT. Its protein product is CASSLTGKNTGELFF. The chain links TRBV7-2 to TRBJ2-2; tentatively, D is TRBD1 (5 bases). Trimming cost V 2 bases and J 1 base, with 8 bases left between them. CDR3 length: 15 amino acids. Germline lookup yields CDR1 SGHTA and CDR2 FQGNSA.

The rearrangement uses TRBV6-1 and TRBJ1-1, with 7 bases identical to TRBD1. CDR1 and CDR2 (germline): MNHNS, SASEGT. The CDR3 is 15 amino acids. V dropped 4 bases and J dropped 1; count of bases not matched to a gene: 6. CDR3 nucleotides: TGTGCCAGCAGTGGAGCAGGGGGACCGAACACTGAAGCTTTCTTT. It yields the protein CASSGAGGPNTEAFF.

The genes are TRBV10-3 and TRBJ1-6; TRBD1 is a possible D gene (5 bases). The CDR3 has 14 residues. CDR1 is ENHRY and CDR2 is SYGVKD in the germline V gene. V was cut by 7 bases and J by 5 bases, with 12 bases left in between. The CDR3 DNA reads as TGTGCCATCACCCCAGGGCTGAATAATTCACCCCTCCACTTT. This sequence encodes CAITPGLNNSPLHF.

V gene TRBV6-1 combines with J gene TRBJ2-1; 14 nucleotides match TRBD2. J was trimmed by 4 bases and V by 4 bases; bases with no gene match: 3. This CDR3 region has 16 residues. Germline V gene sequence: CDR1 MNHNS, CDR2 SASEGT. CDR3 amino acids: CASSGGLAGGYNEQFF. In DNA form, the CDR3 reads TGTGCCAGCAGTGGCGGACTAGCGGGGGGATACAATGAGCAGTTCTTC.

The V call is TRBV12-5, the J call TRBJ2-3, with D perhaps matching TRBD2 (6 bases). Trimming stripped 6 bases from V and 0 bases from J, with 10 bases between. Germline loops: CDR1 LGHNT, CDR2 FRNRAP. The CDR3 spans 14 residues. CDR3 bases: TGTGCTAGTGGGGTGGGGGGTAGCACAGATACGCAGTATTTT. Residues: CASGVGGSTDTQYF.

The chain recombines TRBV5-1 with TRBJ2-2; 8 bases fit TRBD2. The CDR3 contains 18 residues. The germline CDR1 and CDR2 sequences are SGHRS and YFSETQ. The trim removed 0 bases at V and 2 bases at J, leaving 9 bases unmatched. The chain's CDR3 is CASSLGLISGANTGELFF. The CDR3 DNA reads TGCGCCAGCAGCTTGGGCCTAATTAGCGGGGCCAACACCGGGGAGCTGTTTTTT.